Listed below are T cell receptor beta chains from one sample, sequenced in a study of post-analysis software for immune sequencing data. Via MiXCR, TCRdb re-called the PCR reads, giving one row per CDR3 protein. Of 650,000 to 850,000 distinct CDR3 sequences in the sample, about 50% were seen once. The sequenced material came from blood. Receptors were obtained from a girl aged 5 to 17 with multiple sclerosis. Both conserved end residues are part of each CDR3. D genes are given only for firm matches. The size field is filled for only some rows; it gives once, few, many or a size class.

d_call,clone_size,v_call,cdr3_length,j_call,cdr3_aa,cdr3_nt
-,few,TRBV20-1,13,TRBJ1-2,CSATRDGRTGYTF,TGCAGTGCTACGAGGGACGGCCGAACTGGCTACACCTTC
-,few,TRBV20-1,11,TRBJ1-2,CSASLGYGYTF,TGCAGTGCTAGTTTGGGTTATGGCTACACCTTC
TRBD2,few,TRBV2,14,TRBJ2-7,CASRGTSGYYEQYF,TGTGCCAGCAGGGGGACTAGCGGATACTACGAGCAGTACTTC
-,-,TRBV7-6,14,TRBJ2-7,CASSTETMTYEQYF,TGTGCCAGCAGCACCGAGACCATGACCTACGAGCAGTACTTC
TRBD1,-,TRBV6-1,15,TRBJ2-7,CASMRTGADRYEQYF,TGTGCCAGCATGAGGACAGGGGCAGACCGATACGAGCAGTACTTC
-,-,TRBV20-1,14,TRBJ2-5,CSASAQSGKETQYF,TGCAGTGCTAGCGCACAGTCGGGCAAAGAGACCCAGTACTTC
TRBD2,-,TRBV7-8,17,TRBJ2-7,CASLAGGPRVLGYEQYF,TGTGCCAGCCTAGCGGGAGGGCCGAGGGTATTAGGCTACGAGCAGTACTTC
TRBD1,once,TRBV4-1,16,TRBJ1-2,CASSQSPGQDLYGYTF,TGCGCCAGCAGCCAATCGCCGGGACAGGACCTCTATGGCTACACCTTC
TRBD2,-,TRBV20-1,18,TRBJ2-5,CSARGTLAGEGLSETQYF,TGCAGTGCTAGAGGGACGCTAGCGGGAGAAGGGTTGTCAGAGACCCAGTACTTC
TRBD2,few,TRBV20-1,14,TRBJ2-7,CSARATSGSYEQYF,TGCAGTGCTAGAGCGACTAGCGGCAGCTACGAGCAGTACTTC
TRBD2,few,TRBV20-1,14,TRBJ2-1,CSARGWTSLNEQFF,TGCAGTGCTAGGGGTTGGACTAGTCTCAATGAGCAGTTCTTC
-,-,TRBV7-3,14,TRBJ2-3,CASSSVGGTDTQYF,TGTGCCAGCAGCTCCGTGGGGGGCACAGATACGCAGTATTTT
-,few,TRBV20-1,13,TRBJ1-2,CSARRGDFYGYTF,TGCAGTGCTAGAAGGGGGGACTTTTATGGCTACACCTTC
TRBD2,once,TRBV6-6,13,TRBJ2-5,CASRVSGGNEQYF,TGTGCCAGCAGGGTTAGCGGGGGGAATGAGCAGTACTTC
TRBD1,-,TRBV7-2,14,TRBJ2-3,CASSQDRETDTQYF,TGTGCCAGCAGCCAGGACAGGGAAACAGATACGCAGTATTTT
TRBD2,-,TRBV20-1,15,TRBJ2-1,CSARPTSGSDYEQFF,TGCAGTGCTCGGCCTACTAGCGGGAGTGATTATGAGCAGTTCTTC
TRBD2,few,TRBV4-2,18,TRBJ2-7,CASSQGQGLAGLSYEQYF,TGTGCCAGCAGCCAAGGTCAGGGACTAGCGGGACTTTCCTACGAGCAGTACTTC
TRBD2,-,TRBV25-1,17,TRBJ2-5,CASRGGAGLAGEETQYF,TGTGCCAGCAGGGGGGGAGCGGGACTAGCGGGAGAAGAGACCCAGTACTTC
-,-,TRBV6-2/TRBV6-3,13,TRBJ1-5,CASRERQAKPQHF,TGTGCCAGCAGGGAGCGACAGGCCAAGCCCCAGCATTTT
TRBD2,-,TRBV12-3/TRBV12-4,15,TRBJ2-5,CASSFGLAALYKQYF,TGTGCCAGCAGTTTCGGGCTAGCGGCCCTCTACAAGCAGTACTTC
-,few,TRBV6-1,15,TRBJ1-2,CASSPLTVSRGGYTF,TGTGCCAGCAGCCCCCTGACGGTTAGCCGCGGTGGCTACACCTTC
TRBD2,-,TRBV27,20,TRBJ2-3,CASSLKSVALAGDSADTQYF,TGTGCCAGCAGTCTTAAATCCGTGGCGCTAGCGGGAGACTCGGCAGATACGCAGTATTTT
TRBD1,many,TRBV12-3/TRBV12-4,13,TRBJ1-2,CASSSQGNYGYTF,TGTGCCAGCAGCTCACAGGGGAACTATGGCTACACCTTC
-,few,TRBV7-6,16,TRBJ2-7,CASSDQMEGRPGEQYF,TGTGCCAGCAGCGACCAGATGGAGGGGCGGCCGGGCGAGCAGTACTTC
TRBD2,-,TRBV20-1,14,TRBJ2-7,CSAQATSVPYEQYF,TGCAGTGCCCAAGCGACTAGCGTCCCCTACGAGCAGTACTTC
TRBD1,-,TRBV20-1,14,TRBJ1-2,CSASGADRDYGYTF,TGCAGTGCTAGTGGCGCAGACAGGGACTATGGCTACACCTTC
TRBD2,-,TRBV20-1,16,TRBJ2-1,CSAISGGAGSYNEQFF,TGCAGTGCCATAAGCGGGGGGGCCGGATCCTACAATGAGCAGTTCTTC
-,few,TRBV15,13,TRBJ1-2,CATSRVGSYGYTF,TGTGCCACCAGCAGAGTGGGCTCCTATGGCTACACCTTC
-,-,TRBV12-3/TRBV12-4,12,TRBJ1-2,CASSRVDYGYTF,TGTGCCAGCAGTCGGGTTGACTATGGCTACACCTTC
-,-,TRBV15,13,TRBJ2-5,CATSRTTIREQYF,TGTGCCACCAGCCGAACAACGATTAGGGAGCAGTACTTC
-,-,TRBV7-9,15,TRBJ2-1,CASNQEGTSYNEQFF,TGTGCCAGCAACCAGGAGGGGACTTCCTACAATGAGCAGTTCTTC
-,-,TRBV29-1,15,TRBJ1-1,CSVAFRGRTGTEAFF,TGCAGCGTTGCCTTCAGGGGTCGAACGGGCACTGAAGCTTTCTTT
-,-,TRBV28,18,TRBJ2-6,CASSLSPGSASGANVLTF,TGTGCCAGCAGTTTATCCCCAGGGTCGGCATCCGGGGCCAACGTCCTGACTTTC
-,-,TRBV20-1,14,TRBJ2-5,CSASSQVYQETQYF,TGCAGTGCTAGTTCACAGGTCTACCAAGAGACCCAGTACTTC
-,few,TRBV20-1,11,TRBJ2-1,CSASLINEQFF,TGCAGTGCTAGTCTCATCAATGAGCAGTTCTTC
TRBD1,once,TRBV20-1,14,TRBJ1-6,CSARSGQGNSPLHF,TGCAGCGCTAGAAGCGGACAGGGTAATTCACCCCTCCACTTT
TRBD1,few,TRBV20-1,14,TRBJ1-2,CSATKGQPNYGYTF,TGCAGTGCTACCAAGGGACAGCCTAACTATGGCTACACCTTC
-,few,TRBV5-1,15,TRBJ2-5,CASSLEGGWQETQYF,TGCGCCAGCAGCTTGGAAGGGGGATGGCAAGAGACCCAGTACTTC
TRBD2,few,TRBV4-1,16,TRBJ2-7,CASSQTSGISSYEQYF,TGCGCCAGCAGCCAAACCAGCGGGATAAGCTCCTACGAGCAGTACTTC
-,few,TRBV7-2,13,TRBJ1-2,CASSLAPGIGYTF,TGTGCCAGCAGCTTAGCGCCTGGGATCGGCTACACCTTC
-,-,TRBV11-2,13,TRBJ1-1,CASSLFSGTEAFF,TGTGCCAGCAGCTTATTCTCCGGGACTGAAGCTTTCTTT